A single sample gave rise to the 24 T cell receptor beta chains below, sequenced in a study of PD-L1 blockade in urothelial cancer (dated 2017 in TCRdb). The time point label of this sample denotes: pretreatment peripheral blood. The library relied on the immunoSEQ multiplex PCR assay. TCRdb re-hosts the immuneACCESS table, in-frame sequences only. Its copies lack some clones; in the studies checked, an unresolved V gene accounts for under half of them, and the cause for the rest is not known. The sample data list tens of thousands of clones, and roughly 89% of these were observed just once. Together, the top ten hold 1.5% to 2% of the sample. Sequencing was performed on PBMCs, taken around atezolizumab (anti-PD-L1) treatment. All receptors derive from a man aged 55 to 70 with urothelial cancer.

This chain uses TRBV9 with TRBJ2-1; tentative D call: TRBD2 (6 bases). Trimming took off 2 bases at V and 0 bases at J, with 9 bases between the two ends. This CDR3 is built from 15 residues. From germline, CDR1 is SGDLS and CDR2 YYNGEE. CDR3 sequence: CASSVGGDSYNEQFF. CDR3 DNA: TGTGCCAGCAGCGTCGGCGGGGACTCCTACAATGAGCAGTTCTTC.

This chain connects TRBV11-2 to TRBJ2-3, with 13 bases matching TRBD2. The trim removed 4 bases at V and 5 bases at J, leaving 9 bases unmatched. This CDR3 contains 17 residues. Germline lookup yields CDR1 SGHAT and CDR2 FQNNGV. CDR3 in DNA: TGTGCCAGCAGCTCCTACCGGACTAGCGGGGGTCTAGATACGCAGTATTTT. Its translation: CASSSYRTSGGLDTQYF.

This chain connects TRBV9 to TRBJ2-5; D ambiguous. V was clipped by 3 bases and J by 5 bases, with 11 bases between them. The CDR3 extends over 13 amino acids. The germline V gene has CDR1 SGDLS and CDR2 YYNGEE. CDR3 residues: CASSETPGETQYF. CDR3 DNA: TGTGCCAGCAGCGAGACCCCCGGGGAGACCCAGTACTTC.

The V gene is TRBV6-1, the J gene TRBJ1-1; 9 bases map to TRBD1. Unmatched junction bases numbered 8, after V lost 3 bases and J lost 6 bases. Germline V gene data show CDR1 as MNHNS and CDR2 as SASEGT. The CDR3 length is 15 residues. This CDR3 is CASSDRAGQGAEAFF. In DNA, the CDR3 is TGTGCCAGCAGTGATAGGGCGGGACAGGGCGCTGAAGCTTTCTTT.

This clone was counted between two and nine times. The chain recombines TRBV15 with TRBJ2-1; no reliable D call. The germline CDR1 and CDR2 sequences are LNHNV and YYDKDF (reference sequence). CDR3 length: 15 residues. The V end lost 1 base, the J end lost 7 bases, and 14 bases lay between the germline ends. CDR3: CATSRVVSSSNEQFF. The DNA for the CDR3 is TGTGCCACCAGCAGAGTCGTATCCAGTTCAAATGAGCAGTTCTTC.

V usage is TRBV18 and J usage is TRBJ1-3; D is unclear. V lost 6 bases, J lost 0 bases, and 15 bases lay in between. The CDR3 sequence is 16 residues long. Per germline, CDR1 KGHSH and CDR2 LQKENI. The CDR3 here is CASSQATPSSGNTIYF. DNA for the CDR3: TGTGCCAGCTCGCAAGCGACTCCTTCCTCTGGAAACACCATATATTTT.

The CDR3 here is CATRRGGPLSGANVLTF. As DNA, the CDR3 is TGCGCCACCCGGCGGGGAGGGCCCCTATCTGGGGCCAACGTCCTGACTTTC. The genes are TRBV5-1 and TRBJ2-6; 7 bases agree with TRBD2. Germline-derived CDR1 and CDR2 are SGHRS and YFSETQ. With V trimmed by 9 bases and J by 1 base, 13 bases remained unmatched. The CDR3 has 17 residues.

The chain is built from TRBV5-1 and TRBJ1-2; TRBD1 might be the D (5 bases). This CDR3 is 13 amino acids long. The ends were cut back, 2 bases at V and 6 bases at J, with 11 bases in the middle. Germline lookup yields CDR1 SGHRS and CDR2 YFSETQ. CDR3 sequence: CASSFIIGDGYTF. CDR3 coding DNA: TGCGCCAGCAGCTTTATAATAGGGGATGGCTACACCTTC. The variable domain in full, completed from reference TRBV5-1 and TRBJ1-2, reads KAGVTQTPRYLIKTRGQQVTLSCSPISGHRSVSWYQQTPGQGLQFLFEYFSETQRNKGNFPGRFSGRQFSNSRSEMNVSTLELGDSALYLCASSFIIGDGYTFGSGTRLTVV.

This chain connects TRBV11-2 to TRBJ2-3, with a weak D call TRBD2 (5 bases). Germline CDR1 SGHAT, CDR2 FQNNGV. This CDR3 comprises 18 residues. V lost 5 bases and J 0 bases, leaving 21 bases between the germline ends. CDR3 protein: CASSPLGPQRHSTDTQYF. In DNA, the CDR3 is TGTGCCAGCAGCCCCCTCGGGCCCCAGCGGCATAGCACAGATACGCAGTATTTT.

This chain links TRBV19 with TRBJ2-1, with 7 bases matching TRBD1. The CDR3 runs to 15 residues. The germline V gene has CDR1 LNHDA and CDR2 SQIVND (reference sequence). The J segment lost 6 bases and the V segment lost 3 bases, leaving 8 bases of the junction unmatched. Here the CDR3 reads CASSIRGQIVNEQFF. CDR3 DNA sequence: TGTGCCAGTAGTATTAGGGGACAGATCGTCAATGAGCAGTTCTTC.

The chain is built from TRBV9 and TRBJ1-5; D may be TRBD1 (5 bases). Germline values: CDR1 SGDLS, CDR2 YYNGEE. V was shortened by 4 bases and J by 0 bases, with 17 bases between the two germline ends. This CDR3 is 17 amino acids long. CDR3 bases: TGTGCCAGCAGCTCTAATCCGGGGGTATATAGCAATCAGCCCCAGCATTTT. This gives the protein CASSSNPGVYSNQPQHF.

Here the CDR3 DNA reads TGTGCCAGCTCGCGCGTAGAAGCGGGAGTCTCGAACACCGGGGAGCTGTTTTTT. Translating gives CASSRVEAGVSNTGELFF. The V and J genes are TRBV18 and TRBJ2-2; 8 bases align to TRBD2. This CDR3 has 18 residues. CDR1 and CDR2 from the germline V gene are KGHSH and LQKENI. The J segment lost 0 bases and the V segment lost 6 bases, leaving 12 bases of the junction unmatched.

V usage is TRBV30 and J usage is TRBJ1-3; the D is unclear. V lost 1 base to trimming and J lost 4 bases, with 2 bases between them. From germline, CDR1 is GTSNPN and CDR2 SVGIG (reference sequence). The CDR3 contains 11 residues. CDR3 sequence reads: CAWSAGNTIYF. In DNA, the CDR3 is TGTGCCTGGAGTGCGGGAAACACCATATATTTT.

This clone came up once. The rearrangement joins TRBV27 to TRBJ2-1; D is undetermined. Germline assignment: CDR1 MNHEY and CDR2 SMNVEV (reference sequence). V gave up 4 bases and J gave up 4 bases, with 5 bases separating them. The CDR3 is made up of 12 amino acids. The CDR3 coding sequence is TGTGCCAGCAGTTCGCGGTACAATGAGCAGTTCTTC. Protein product: CASSSRYNEQFF.

The rearrangement uses TRBV10-3 and TRBJ2-7; D is possibly TRBD2 (5 bases). Germline CDR1 ENHRY, CDR2 SYGVKD. Trimming left V 4 bases short and J 6 bases short, with 13 bases between. The CDR3 covers 13 residues. As DNA, the CDR3 is TGTGCCATCAGTGTGGCAGCCCGGGGCGAGCAGTACTTC. This encodes CAISVAARGEQYF.

The sample holds a few counts of this clone. The V and J genes are TRBV10-3 and TRBJ1-2, with TRBD1 matching 11 bases. Germline CDR1 is ENHRY and CDR2 is SYGVKD. The CDR3 contains 15 residues. V lost 0 bases and J lost 7; bases outside the gene matches: 4. This CDR3 reads CAISESGQGAGGYTF. CDR3 sequence (DNA): TGTGCCATCAGTGAGTCTGGACAGGGGGCAGGTGGCTACACCTTC.

The V call is TRBV7-9, the J call TRBJ1-2; the D is unclear. The V gene's germline CDR1 is SEHNR and CDR2 FQNEAQ (reference sequence). The CDR3 spans 14 residues. With 1 base removed from V and 4 bases from J, the gap between germline ends came to 10 bases. CDR3 sequence (DNA): TGTGCCAGCAGCTTAGGGCGGTATCCCTATGGCTACACCTTC. Protein product: CASSLGRYPYGYTF.

The chain carries TRBV18 and TRBJ2-5; 7 bases agree with TRBD1. Germline V gene lookup returns CDR1 KGHSH and CDR2 LQKENI. There are 14 residues in the CDR3. Trimming at V came to 0 bases and at J to 3 bases, leaving 1 base not matched to a gene. CDR3 amino acids: CASSPPGQKETQYF. Here the CDR3 DNA reads TGTGCCAGCTCACCACCGGGACAGAAAGAGACCCAGTACTTC.

This chain joins TRBV4-3 and TRBJ2-1; 10 bases are a match to TRBD2. The CDR3 runs 14 residues. Germline CDR1 LGHNA, CDR2 YSLEER. Trimming at V came to 1 base and at J to 14 bases, leaving 8 bases not matched to a gene. The CDR3 DNA sequence: TGCGCCAGCAGCCAAGTTGGGACTAGCGTGTCTAAGTTCTTC. It yields the protein CASSQVGTSVSKFF.

The V gene is TRBV5-1, the J gene TRBJ1-5; possibly TRBD1 for D (6 bases). From germline, CDR1 is SGHRS and CDR2 YFSETQ. The CDR3 is 14 residues long. The ends were cut back, 4 bases at V and 2 bases at J, with 10 bases in the middle. CDR3 sequence: CASSLQGGNQPQHF. CDR3 nucleotides: TGCGCCAGCAGCCTACAGGGAGGCAATCAGCCCCAGCATTTT.

The V gene is TRBV7-3, the J gene TRBJ2-2, with TRBD1 matching over 8 bases. The V gene's germline CDR1 is SGHTA and CDR2 FQGTGA. The V segment lost 4 bases and the J segment 3 bases; nucleotides outside the gene matches: 4. The CDR3 extends over 15 amino acids. This chain's CDR3 is CASSSTGADTGELFF. In DNA form, the CDR3 reads TGTGCCAGCAGCTCGACAGGGGCGGACACCGGGGAGCTGTTTTTT.

The chain employs TRBV5-4 and TRBJ1-5; no firm D call. Germline-derived CDR1 and CDR2 are SGHNT and YYREEE (reference sequence). Trimming removed 1 base at V and 1 base at J, with 6 bases between. The CDR3 contains 14 residues. This chain's CDR3 is CASSLMGSNQPQHF. CDR3 coding DNA: TGTGCCAGCAGCTTGATGGGCAGCAATCAGCCCCAGCATTTT.

This rearrangement joins TRBV5-1 to TRBJ2-4, with 12 bases matching TRBD1. V lost 3 bases, J lost 7 bases, and 5 bases stayed unmatched. Looked up from germline, CDR1 is SGHRS and CDR2 is YFSETQ. The CDR3 spans 15 residues. The DNA of the CDR3 is TGCGCCAGCAGCTCGGGACAGGGGGCGAAGAACATTCAGTACTTC. Translating it yields CASSSGQGAKNIQYF.

The rearrangement uses TRBV7-9 and TRBJ2-1; D call uncertain. V was cut by 0 bases and J by 2 bases, with 5 bases left in between. The CDR3 contains 14 residues. Germline lookup yields CDR1 SEHNR and CDR2 FQNEAQ (reference sequence). DNA for the CDR3: TGTGCCAGCAGCTTAGCTAGTGCCTACAATGAGCAGTTCTTC. It is translated as CASSLASAYNEQFF.